This TCR beta chain was recovered during a study of T-cell memory formation after mild COVID-19. Germline V gene data show CDR1 as KGHDR and CDR2 as SFDVKD. J lost 6 bases, V lost 0 bases, and 3 bases had no gene match. The CDR3 runs 14 residues. A single record per CDR3 protein comes from TCRdb applying MiXCR to the 5' RACE reads. The table shows under 650,000 distinct CDR3 sequences, with over 15% occurring only once. Sample: PBMCs or a T cell subset sorted from them (not recorded which). The receptor's source is an adult woman who had mild COVID-19 (a few samples of this study predate the infection). Cell type and time point are not known. The rearrangement uses TRBV24-1 and TRBJ1-2, with 7 bases lining up with TRBD1. CDR3 protein: CATSDLGTVNGYTF. As DNA, the CDR3 is TGTGCCACCAGTGATTTGGGGACAGTAAATGGCTACACCTTC.